This TCR beta chain was obtained from a study of vaccination and CD4 T cells after COVID-19 (dated by TCRdb to the early 2020s). Regarding the research as a whole: The convalescent cohort included six males and four females, with two Hispanic individuals, seven Caucasians, two Asians and one multiracial person. Participants received two doses of either the Pfizer-BioNTech BNT162b2 vaccine (n=8) or the Moderna mRNA-1273 vaccine (n=2). Post-COVID blood samples from convalescent patients were collected a median of approximately 93 days after diagnosis, with a range of roughly 30 to 170 days. Post-vaccine blood samples were obtained a median of around 74 days after the second vaccine dose, with a range of about 14 to 241 days. For stimulating the cultures, overlapping spike peptide pools were used, derived from SARS-CoV-2 as well as from the common cold coronaviruses HCoV-NL63, HCoV-OC43 and HCoV-229E. In control cultures, a CEFX viral epitope pool was used as positive control, an HIV-1 Nef peptide pool was used as negative control, or no peptide was added. The spike-specific CD4+ TCR repertoire was compared before and after mRNA vaccination in approximately ten COVID-19 convalescent patients and a handful of infection-naive healthy vaccine recipients.

Library construction relied on PCR. DNA from cultured CD4+ T cells underwent TCR sequencing with the Oncomine TCR Beta short-read assay at the Johns Hopkins FTIC core. The QIAamp micro DNA kit was used to extract genomic DNA from the cultured CD4+ T cells. Oncomine TCR Beta libraries from cultured CD4+ T cells were pooled with unique dual indexes and sequenced on an Illumina iSeq 100. The study's processing was this. Non-productive sequences were removed, and CDR3s not starting with C, not ending with F or W, or shorter than 7 amino acids were discarded. Antigen-specific clonotypes were identified using the MANAFEST web application through comparison of peptide-stimulated wells with reference and other culture wells. For a clone to be called positive, the clone needed an FDR below 0.05, an odds ratio above 5, and a productive frequency above 0.1% in at least two of three replicate wells. Cross-reactive clonotypes were defined as significantly expanded in both SARS-CoV-2 spike wells and at least one common cold coronavirus spike condition. Using R version 3.6.1, CDR3 homology was evaluated through Levenshtein distances (stringdist) along with unrooted phylogenetic trees (ape). Using fastp at Q25 and MiXCR, TCRdb reprocessed the public reads and kept productive beta chains. Rows merge per CDR3 protein into single entries with the most common DNA and genes. For this entry, the V and J calls and clone size follow TCRdb and not the study's own pipeline. The sample table contains over 15,000 distinct CDR3 sequences; only one count was recorded for around 80% of them. Clones ranked in the top ten supply approximately 9.1% of the sample.

Overall results and qualifications from the work: An increase in the median number of SARS-CoV-2-reactive clonotypes from 21 after infection to roughly 38 after vaccination was observed, but the change was not found to be significant. Relatively few convalescent patients were included in the study, and early timepoints after natural infection were not analyzed. Nearly all vaccine-specific clones in convalescent patients (304 of 307) were mono-reactive for SARS-CoV-2 spike rather than cross-reactive with common cold coronaviruses. In convalescent patients, a median roughly 87% of post-vaccine SARS-CoV-2-reactive clones were detected only after vaccination, suggesting vaccine-specific priming.

The label giving this sample's treatment or condition can be read as: roughly 10-day PBMC culture with coronavirus spike peptide pools or control peptides (ViraFEST assay). The ViraFEST assay was used in the study, in which antigen-specific T cells were expanded with peptide pools and expanded clonotypes were subsequently identified by TCR sequencing. The absence of prior SARS-CoV-2 infection in healthy vaccine recipients was confirmed by negative nucleocapsid antibody tests before and after vaccination. Each well held 1.5 million to 2.5 million PBMCs cultured with roughly 10 ug/ml peptide pools in IMDM containing roughly 5% human AB serum and around 9 IU/ml IL-2. Half of the culture medium was replaced with fresh IL-2-containing medium on days 3 and 7. Once the cells had been in culture for over 9 days, the EasySep CD4+ T cell isolation kit was used to isolate CD4+ T cells by negative selection. Ficoll-Paque Plus gradient centrifugation was used to isolate PBMCs from whole blood, and the isolated PBMCs were then either used fresh or cryopreserved at -140C. In general, triplicate wells were set up for every culture condition.

This clonotype has only a few counts. Its antigen is still unknown. Within one base of it there is no much larger clone, and no base qualities were kept. Trimming accounts for 0 bases at V and 7 bases at J, while the number of junction bases matched to no gene is 0. Reading the germline V gene gives CDR1 SGHRS and CDR2 YFSETQ. Including cysteine and phenylalanine, the CDR3 has 13 amino acids. The DNA shown is the 39-base CDR3, in frame from base 1. Recombination joined TRBV5-1 with TRBJ2-5; 10 middle bases align to TRBD2. This clonotype was obtained from a human donor who received a COVID-19 vaccine. Sample: CD4+ T cells from blood, cultured in vitro, taken after SARS-CoV-2 vaccination. The DNA sequence reads TGCGCCAGCAGCTTGGAGCGGGGGGGGACCCAGTACTTC. It translates to CASSLERGGTQYF.